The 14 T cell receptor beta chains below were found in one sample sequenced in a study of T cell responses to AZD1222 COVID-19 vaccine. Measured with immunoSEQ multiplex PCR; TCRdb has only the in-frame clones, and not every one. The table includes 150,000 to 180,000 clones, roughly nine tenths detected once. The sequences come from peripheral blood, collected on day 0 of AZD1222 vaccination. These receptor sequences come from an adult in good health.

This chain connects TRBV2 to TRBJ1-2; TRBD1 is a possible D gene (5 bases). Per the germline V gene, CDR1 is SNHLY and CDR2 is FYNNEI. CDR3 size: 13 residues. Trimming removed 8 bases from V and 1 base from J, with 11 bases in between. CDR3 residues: CASGWGVNYGYTF. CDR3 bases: TGTGCCAGCGGCTGGGGGGTTAACTATGGCTACACCTTC. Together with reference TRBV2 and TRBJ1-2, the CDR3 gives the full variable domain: EPEVTQTPSHQVTQMGQEVILRCVPISNHLYFYWYRQILGQKVEFLVSFYNNEISEKSEIFDDQFSVERPDGSNFTLKIRSTKLEDSAMYFCASGWGVNYGYTFGSGTRLTVV.

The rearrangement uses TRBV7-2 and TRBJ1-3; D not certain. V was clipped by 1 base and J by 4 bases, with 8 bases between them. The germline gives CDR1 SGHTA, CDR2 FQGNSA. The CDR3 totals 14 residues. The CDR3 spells CASSLGSPGNTIYF. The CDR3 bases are TGTGCCAGCAGCTTAGGGTCCCCCGGAAACACCATATATTTT.

CDR3 sequence: CASSAYEIYRAGELFF. The CDR3 DNA reads as TGTGCCAGCAGTGCCTACGAAATCTATAGGGCCGGGGAGCTGTTTTTT. The chain joins TRBV25-1 to TRBJ2-2; D not resolved. With 4 bases removed from V and 6 bases from J, the gap between germline ends came to 18 bases. This CDR3 is built from 16 residues. The germline gives CDR1 MGHDK, CDR2 SYGVNS.

This CDR3 reads CASSWTPGEQFF. CDR3 nucleotides: TGTGCCAGCAGTTGGACCCCGGGTGAGCAGTTCTTC. The rearrangement joins TRBV7-3 to TRBJ2-1; D unresolved. Germline loops: CDR1 SGHTA, CDR2 FQGTGA. The V end lost 6 bases, the J end lost 9 bases, and 12 bases lay between the germline ends. The CDR3 has 12 amino acids.

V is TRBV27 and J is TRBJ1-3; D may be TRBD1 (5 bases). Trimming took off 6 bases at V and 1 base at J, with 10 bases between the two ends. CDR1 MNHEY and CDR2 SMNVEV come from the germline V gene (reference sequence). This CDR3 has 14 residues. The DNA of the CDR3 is TGTGCCAGCAGCGCCGGGACGTCTGGAAACACCATATATTTT. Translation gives CASSAGTSGNTIYF.

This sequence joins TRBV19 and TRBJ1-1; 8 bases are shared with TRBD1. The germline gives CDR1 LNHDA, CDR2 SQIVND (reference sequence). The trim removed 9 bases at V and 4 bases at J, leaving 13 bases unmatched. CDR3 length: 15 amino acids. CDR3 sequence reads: CASLKQGGRITEAFF. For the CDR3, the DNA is TGTGCCAGCCTAAAACAGGGGGGGAGAATCACTGAAGCTTTCTTT.

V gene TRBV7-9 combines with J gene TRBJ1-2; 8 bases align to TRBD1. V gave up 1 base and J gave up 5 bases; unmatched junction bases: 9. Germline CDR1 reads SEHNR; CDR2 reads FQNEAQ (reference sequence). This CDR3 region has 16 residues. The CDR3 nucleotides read TGTGCCAGCAGCTTAGGGCAGACAGGGGTGCGATATGGCTACACCTTC. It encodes CASSLGQTGVRYGYTF.

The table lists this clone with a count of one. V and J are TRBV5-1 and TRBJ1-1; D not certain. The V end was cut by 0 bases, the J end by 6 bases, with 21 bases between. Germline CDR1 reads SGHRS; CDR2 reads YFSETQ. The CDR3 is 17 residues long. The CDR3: CASSLEGLAVPLAEAFF. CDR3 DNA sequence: TGCGCCAGCAGCTTGGAGGGCTTGGCAGTCCCCCTTGCTGAAGCTTTCTTT.

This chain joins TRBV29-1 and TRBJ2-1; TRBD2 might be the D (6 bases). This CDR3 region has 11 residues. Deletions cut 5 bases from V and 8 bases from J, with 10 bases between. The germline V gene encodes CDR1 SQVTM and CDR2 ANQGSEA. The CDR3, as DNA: TGCAGCGTTTATAGGAGGGATGAGCAGTTCTTC. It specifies CSVYRRDEQFF.

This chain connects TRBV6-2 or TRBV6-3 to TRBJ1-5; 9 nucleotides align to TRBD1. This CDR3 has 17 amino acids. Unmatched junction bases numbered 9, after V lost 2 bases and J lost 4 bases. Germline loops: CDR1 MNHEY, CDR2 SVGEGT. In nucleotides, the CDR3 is TGTGCCAGCAGTTACGCCCCTGGGACAGGGAAGAATCAGCCCCAGCATTTT. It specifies CASSYAPGTGKNQPQHF.

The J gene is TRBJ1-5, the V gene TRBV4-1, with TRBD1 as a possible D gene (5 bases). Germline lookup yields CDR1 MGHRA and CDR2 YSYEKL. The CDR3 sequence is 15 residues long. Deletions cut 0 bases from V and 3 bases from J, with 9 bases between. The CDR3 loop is CASSQDPGDNQPQHF. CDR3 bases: TGCGCCAGCAGCCAAGATCCGGGGGACAATCAGCCCCAGCATTTT.

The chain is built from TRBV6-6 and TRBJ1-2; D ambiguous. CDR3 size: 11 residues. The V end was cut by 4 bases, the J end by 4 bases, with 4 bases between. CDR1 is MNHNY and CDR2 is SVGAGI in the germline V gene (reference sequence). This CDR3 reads CASSFSYGYTF. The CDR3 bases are TGTGCCAGCAGTTTTAGCTATGGCTACACCTTC.

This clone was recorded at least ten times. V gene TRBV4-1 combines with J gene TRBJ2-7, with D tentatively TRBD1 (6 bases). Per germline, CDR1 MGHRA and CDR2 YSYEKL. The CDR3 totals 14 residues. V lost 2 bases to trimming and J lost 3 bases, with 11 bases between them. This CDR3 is CASSQWAGDYEQYF. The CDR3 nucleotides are TGCGCCAGCAGCCAATGGGCAGGGGACTACGAGCAGTACTTC.

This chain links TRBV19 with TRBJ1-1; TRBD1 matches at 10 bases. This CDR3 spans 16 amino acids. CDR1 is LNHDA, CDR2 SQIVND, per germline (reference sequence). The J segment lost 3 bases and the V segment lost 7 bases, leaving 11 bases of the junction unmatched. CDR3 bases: TGTGCCAGTATATCAGGGACAGGGGAAAGGTACACTGAAGCTTTCTTT. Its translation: CASISGTGERYTEAFF.